These T cell receptor beta chains were read from a single sample in a study of neoadjuvant anti-PD-1 for oral cavity cancer. Profiled with immunoSEQ multiplex PCR; TCRdb holds only in-frame clones, not every one. The sample yields some 15,000 clones, just over 70% seen once. The material sequenced was PBMCs, taken before nivolumab (anti-PD-1) treatment. Source of these receptors: a person aged 35 to 85 with oral cavity squamous cell carcinoma. The CDR3 runs from the conserved cysteine through the conserved F or W. D genes are given only for firm matches. Not all rows give a size; the values are once, few, many and, for expanded clones, a class.

.,TRBD2,TRBJ2-7,TRBV5-1,CASSDQRGYEQYF,TGCGCCAGCAGCGACCAGCGGGGATACGAGCAGTACTTC
.,.,TRBJ1-2,TRBV9,CASSSGTDGYTF,TGTGCCAGCAGTTCAGGGACTGATGGCTACACCTTC
few,TRBD2,TRBJ2-1,TRBV2,CASNKLAGVNNEQFF,TGTGCCAGCAATAAACTAGCGGGAGTTAACAATGAGCAGTTCTTC
.,.,TRBJ1-6,TRBV7-3,CASSLNGNSPLHF,TGTGCCAGCAGCTTAAACGGTAATTCACCCCTCCACTTT
.,TRBD1,TRBJ1-5,TRBV6-4,CASSHPWTGLSNQPQHF,TGTGCCAGCAGTCACCCCTGGACAGGGCTAAGCAATCAGCCCCAGCATTTT
once,TRBD1,TRBJ1-2,TRBV9,CASSGGQDNGYTF,TGTGCCAGCAGCGGGGGACAGGATAACGGCTACACCTTC
.,.,TRBJ1-2,TRBV5-4,CASSLVGVSGGYTF,TGTGCCAGCAGCTTGGTTGGGGTGTCAGGTGGCTACACCTTC
few,TRBD1,TRBJ2-5,TRBV6-5,CASSFYQGAGETQYF,TGTGCCAGCAGTTTTTATCAGGGGGCAGGGGAGACCCAGTACTTC
.,TRBD2,TRBJ2-7,TRBV27,CASRRGTSGRVFDEQYF,TGTGCCAGCAGGCGGGGGACTAGCGGGAGGGTGTTCGACGAGCAGTACTTC
.,TRBD2,TRBJ2-1,TRBV6-1,CASSLVRGRFGEQFF,TGTGCCAGCAGCCTGGTTCGCGGGAGATTCGGTGAGCAGTTCTTC
.,.,TRBJ1-1,TRBV11-1,CASSLAGLQFTEAFF,TGTGCCAGCAGCTTAGCGGGATTACAGTTCACTGAAGCTTTCTTT
.,.,TRBJ1-5,TRBV30,CAWSVRGSNQPQHF,TGTGCCTGGAGTGTCCGCGGAAGCAATCAGCCCCAGCATTTT
few,.,TRBJ1-2,TRBV7-8,CASSVSGNYGYTF,TGTGCCAGCAGCGTCAGTGGGAACTATGGCTACACCTTC
.,.,TRBJ1-2,TRBV2,CASSAGSQVYGYTF,TGTGCCAGCAGTGCGGGTTCTCAAGTTTATGGCTACACCTTC
.,.,TRBJ2-7,TRBV4-1,CASSQDVGGSSGEQYF,TGCGCCAGCAGCCAAGATGTTGGGGGGAGTAGTGGCGAGCAGTACTTC
.,.,TRBJ2-1,TRBV2,CASSEAALDPLCQFF,TGTGCCAGCAGTGAAGCGGCCCTAGATCCACTATGCCAGTTCTTC
.,TRBD2,TRBJ2-3,TRBV30,CAWSVPAGGTDTQYF,TGTGCCTGGAGTGTACCGGCGGGGGGCACAGATACGCAGTATTTT
.,.,TRBJ1-4,TRBV11-2,CASSSPSGSLFF,TGTGCCAGCAGCTCCCCCAGCGGCAGCCTGTTTTTT
.,TRBD1,TRBJ2-7,TRBV4-2,CASSHRTGDFDEQYF,TGTGCCAGCAGCCACCGGACAGGGGATTTCGACGAGCAGTACTTC
.,.,TRBJ1-2,TRBV5-3,CARSHREQKRANYGYTF,TGTGCCAGAAGCCACCGGGAGCAAAAGCGGGCTAACTATGGCTACACCTTC
.,.,TRBJ1-2,TRBV5-4,CASSLAGGNGYTF,TGTGCCAGCAGCTTGGCCGGGGGCAATGGCTACACCTTC
.,TRBD1,TRBJ2-7,TRBV6-4,CASSLETGYPYEQYF,TGTGCCAGCAGCCTAGAGACAGGGTACCCCTACGAGCAGTACTTC